This T cell receptor (beta chain) was observed in a study of CD8 T cells in ankylosing spondylitis. Study-wide points: Apparently characteristic of ankylosing spondylitis blood was a TCR beta motif (fewer than 10 highly homologous variants). Reactive arthritis synovial fluid and blood were previously reported to contain some motif variants. According to the report, clones linked to the disease were significantly enriched in matched synovial fluid samples taken from ankylosing spondylitis patients. Clones linked to disease, bearing a CD8+ phenotype, were relatively rare in peripheral blood.

About this clonotype itself: Its specificity is unknown.

Using quantitative 5'-RACE with molecular barcodes, the authors made TCR beta libraries. One entry per CDR3 protein results from TCRdb running MiXCR on the 5' RACE reads. The sample contains hundreds of thousands of distinct CDR3 sequences, roughly 26% of which appear only once. The sequenced material came from blood, either unsorted or a sorted T cell fraction (not recorded which). This clonotype originated in a male donor with ankylosing spondylitis.

Written as DNA, the CDR3 is TGCGCCAGCTTGTCGGGGGGTAGTGAGCAGTTCTTC. Its protein is CASLSGGSEQFF. The chain employs TRBV5-1 and TRBJ2-1; TRBD2 matches at 7 bases. This CDR3 contains 12 residues. The V and J ends lost 7 bases and 9 bases, in that order; junction bases with no gene match: 7. The V gene's germline CDR1 is SGHRS and CDR2 YFSETQ.